The 4 T cell receptor beta chains reported below all come from one sample, sequenced in a study of spatial heterogeneity in lung cancer. As for time point: sample taken at primary tumor resection. Their cognate antigens are unknown. The study's findings and limits: The study found that expanded intratumoral alpha and beta TCR counts tracked tumor mutation counts.

TCRdb reprocessed the 5' RACE reads with MiXCR, giving one entry per CDR3 protein. The sample records around 20,000 distinct CDR3 sequences, roughly 9% being singletons. Sequences were derived from lung tumor tissue, sampled at surgery. All receptors derive from a female donor with early-stage non-small cell lung cancer.

This clonotype was detected ten times or more. Found in a library prepared for alpha chains, this beta chain is an off-target read, and its abundance has little meaning. V and J are TRBV25-1 and TRBJ2-3; 7 bases agree with TRBD2. Germline trimming cut 8 bases from V and 2 bases from J; bases unmatched to any gene: 1. The V gene's germline CDR1 is MGHDK and CDR2 SYGVNS. The CDR3 extends over 12 amino acids. The CDR3 protein is CASGGDTDTQYF. CDR3 nucleotide sequence: TGTGCCAGCGGGGGGGACACAGATACGCAGTATTTT. The full variable domain, in which reference TRBV25-1 and TRBJ2-3 provide the parts outside the CDR3, is EADIYQTPRYLVIGTGKKITLECSQTMGHDKMYWYQQDPGMELHLIHYSYGVNSTEKGDLSSESTVSRIRTEHFPLTLESARPSHTSQYLCASGGDTDTQYFGPGTRLTVL.

This clonotype was counted ten times or more. The library was prepared for alpha chains; this beta chain is a stray read, so its frequency means little. V gene TRBV4-2 combines with J gene TRBJ1-1; tentatively, D is TRBD1 (6 bases). Per the germline V gene, CDR1 is LGHNA and CDR2 is YNFKEQ. Between the trimmed V and J ends, which lost 4 bases and 3 bases, there was a span of 15 bases. The CDR3 consists of 15 residues. The DNA for the CDR3 is TGTGCCAGCAGCCGCCGAAACCCAGGGGACACTGAAGCTTTCTTT. Translation gives CASSRRNPGDTEAFF.

By sample fraction, this clonotype is medium-sized. A library made for alpha chains picked up this beta chain off target, so its size means little. V and J are TRBV29-1 and TRBJ2-3; a possible D gene is TRBD2 (5 bases). V was trimmed by 4 bases and J by 5 bases, leaving 10 bases between them. Germline assignment: CDR1 SQVTM and CDR2 ANQGSEA. This CDR3 has 12 residues. CDR3 residues: CSVGRGLDTQYF. As DNA, the CDR3 is TGCAGCGTTGGAAGAGGGTTAGATACGCAGTATTTT.

In this sample, this clonotype turned up many times. With the library built for alpha chains, this beta chain is off target and its frequency is not meaningful. This chain's CDR3 is CSALSGGGGTDTQYF. DNA for the CDR3: TGCAGTGCTTTGTCCGGCGGGGGGGGCACAGATACGCAGTATTTT. The chain is built from TRBV20-1 and TRBJ2-3, with 9 bases aligning to TRBD2. The V gene's germline CDR1 is DFQATT and CDR2 SNEGSKA (reference sequence). V gave up 5 bases and J gave up 1 base; unmatched junction bases: 7. The CDR3 extends over 15 amino acids.